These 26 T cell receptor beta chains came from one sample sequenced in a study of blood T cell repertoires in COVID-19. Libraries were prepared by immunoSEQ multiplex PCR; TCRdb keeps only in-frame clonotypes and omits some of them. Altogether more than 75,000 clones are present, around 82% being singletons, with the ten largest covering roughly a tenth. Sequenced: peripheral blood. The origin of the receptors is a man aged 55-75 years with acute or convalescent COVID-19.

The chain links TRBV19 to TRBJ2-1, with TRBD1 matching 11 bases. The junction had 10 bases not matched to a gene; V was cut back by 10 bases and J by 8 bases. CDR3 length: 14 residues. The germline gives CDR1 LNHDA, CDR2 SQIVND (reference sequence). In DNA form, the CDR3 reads TGTGCCACCTCGGACAGGGGGCTCGTCGATGAGCAGTTCTTC. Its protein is CATSDRGLVDEQFF.

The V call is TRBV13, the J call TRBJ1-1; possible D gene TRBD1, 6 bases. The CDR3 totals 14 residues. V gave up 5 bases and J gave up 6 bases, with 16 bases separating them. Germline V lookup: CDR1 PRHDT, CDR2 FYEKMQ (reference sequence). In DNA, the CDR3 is TGTGCCAGCAGCCCGTACAGGGAGGGGGCTGAAGCTTTCTTT. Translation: CASSPYREGAEAFF.

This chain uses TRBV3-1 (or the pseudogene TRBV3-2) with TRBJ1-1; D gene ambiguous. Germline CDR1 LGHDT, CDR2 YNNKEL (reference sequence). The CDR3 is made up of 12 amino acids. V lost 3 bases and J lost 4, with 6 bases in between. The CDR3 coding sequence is TGTGCCAGCAGCCAGCTTAGCACTGAAGCTTTCTTT. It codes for CASSQLSTEAFF.

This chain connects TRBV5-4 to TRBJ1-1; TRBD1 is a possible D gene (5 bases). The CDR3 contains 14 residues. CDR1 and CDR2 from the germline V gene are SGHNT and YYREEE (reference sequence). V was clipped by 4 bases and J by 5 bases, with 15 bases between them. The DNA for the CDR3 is TGTGCCAGCAGCCCGCAGGGAGCGGGAACTGAAGCTTTCTTT. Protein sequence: CASSPQGAGTEAFF. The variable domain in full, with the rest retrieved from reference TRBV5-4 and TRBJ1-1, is ETGVTQSPTHLIKTRGQQVTLRCSSQSGHNTVSWYQQALGQGPQFIFQYYREEENGRGNFPPRFSGLQFPNYSSELNVNALELDDSALYLCASSPQGAGTEAFFGQGTRLTVV.

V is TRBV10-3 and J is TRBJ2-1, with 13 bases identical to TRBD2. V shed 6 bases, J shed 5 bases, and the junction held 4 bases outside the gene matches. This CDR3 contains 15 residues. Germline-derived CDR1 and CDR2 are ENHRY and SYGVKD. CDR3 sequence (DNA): TGTGCCATCAGCCTGACTAGCGGGAGGAACAATGAGCAGTTCTTC. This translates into CAISLTSGRNNEQFF.

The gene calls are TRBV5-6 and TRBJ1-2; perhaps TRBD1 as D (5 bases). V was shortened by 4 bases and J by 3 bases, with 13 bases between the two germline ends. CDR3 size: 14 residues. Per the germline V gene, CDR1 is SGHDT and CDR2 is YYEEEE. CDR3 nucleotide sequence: TGTGCCAGCAGCGGCTTACAGGTGGACTATGGCTACACCTTC. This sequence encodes CASSGLQVDYGYTF.

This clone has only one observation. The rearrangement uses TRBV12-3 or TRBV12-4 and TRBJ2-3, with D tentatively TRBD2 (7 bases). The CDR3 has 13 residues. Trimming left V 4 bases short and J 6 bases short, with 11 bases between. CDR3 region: CASSWGGRDTQYF. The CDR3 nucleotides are TGTGCCAGCAGTTGGGGGGGCCGTGATACGCAGTATTTT.

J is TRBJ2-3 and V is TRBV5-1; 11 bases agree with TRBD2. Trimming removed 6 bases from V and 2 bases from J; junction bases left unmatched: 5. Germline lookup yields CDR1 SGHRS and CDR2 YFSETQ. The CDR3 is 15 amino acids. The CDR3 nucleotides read TGCGCCAGCAAGATACTAGCGGGGGCCACAGATACGCAGTATTTT. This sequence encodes CASKILAGATDTQYF.

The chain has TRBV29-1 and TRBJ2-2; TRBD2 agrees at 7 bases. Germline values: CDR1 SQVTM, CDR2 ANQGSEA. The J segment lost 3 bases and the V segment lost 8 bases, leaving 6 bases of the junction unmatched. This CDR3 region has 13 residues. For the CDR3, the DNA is TGCAGCTGTGCGGGAGTTCACACCGGGGAGCTGTTTTTT. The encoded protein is CSCAGVHTGELFF.

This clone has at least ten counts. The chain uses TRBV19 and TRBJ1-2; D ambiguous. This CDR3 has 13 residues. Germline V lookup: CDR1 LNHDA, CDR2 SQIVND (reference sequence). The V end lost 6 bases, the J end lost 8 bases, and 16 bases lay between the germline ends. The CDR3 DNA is TGTGCCAGTAGGCAGGCTAGCGGAGGAGGCTACACCTTC. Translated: CASRQASGGGYTF.

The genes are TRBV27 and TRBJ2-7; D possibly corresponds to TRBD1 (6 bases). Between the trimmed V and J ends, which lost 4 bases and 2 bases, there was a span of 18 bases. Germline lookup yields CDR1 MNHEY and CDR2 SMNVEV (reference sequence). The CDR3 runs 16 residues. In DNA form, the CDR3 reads TGTGCCAGCAGTTCCCTGACAGGTCCCGGGACCTACGAGCAGTACTTC. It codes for CASSSLTGPGTYEQYF.

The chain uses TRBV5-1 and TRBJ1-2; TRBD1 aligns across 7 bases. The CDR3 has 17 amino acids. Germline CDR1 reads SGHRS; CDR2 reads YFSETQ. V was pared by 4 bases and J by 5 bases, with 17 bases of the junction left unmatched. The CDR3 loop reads CASSQGVTGTASYGYTF. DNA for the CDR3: TGCGCCAGCAGCCAGGGCGTAACCGGGACAGCTTCTTATGGCTACACCTTC.

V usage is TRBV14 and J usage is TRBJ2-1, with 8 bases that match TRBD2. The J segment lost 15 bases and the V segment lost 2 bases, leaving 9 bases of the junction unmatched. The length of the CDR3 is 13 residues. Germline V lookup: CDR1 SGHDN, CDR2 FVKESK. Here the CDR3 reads CASSQIPQRESFF. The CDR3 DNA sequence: TGTGCCAGCAGCCAAATTCCCCAGCGGGAGTCGTTCTTC.

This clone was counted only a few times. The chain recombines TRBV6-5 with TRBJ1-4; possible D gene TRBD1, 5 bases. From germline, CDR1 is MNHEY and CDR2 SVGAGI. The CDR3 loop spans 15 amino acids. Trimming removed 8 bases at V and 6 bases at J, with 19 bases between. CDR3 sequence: CASGVTRDGHEKLFF. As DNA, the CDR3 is TGTGCCAGCGGCGTTACCAGGGATGGTCATGAAAAACTGTTTTTT.

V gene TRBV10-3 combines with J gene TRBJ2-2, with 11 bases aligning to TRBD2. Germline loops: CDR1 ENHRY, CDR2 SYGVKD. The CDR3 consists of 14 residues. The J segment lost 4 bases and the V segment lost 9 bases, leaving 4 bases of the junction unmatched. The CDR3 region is CAILAGELTGELFF. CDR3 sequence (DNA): TGTGCCATACTAGCGGGGGAACTCACCGGGGAGCTGTTTTTT.

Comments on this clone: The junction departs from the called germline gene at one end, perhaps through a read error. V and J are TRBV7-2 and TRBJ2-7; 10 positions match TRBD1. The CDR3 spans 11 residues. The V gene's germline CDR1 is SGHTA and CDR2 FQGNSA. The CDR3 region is CASSLDRGLFF. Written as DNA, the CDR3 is TGTGCCAGCAGCCTCGACAGGGGGCTTTTCTTC.

The chain's CDR3 is CASGRENNEQFF. The CDR3 DNA follows: TGTGCCAGCGGGAGAGAGAACAATGAGCAGTTCTTC. The chain has TRBV2 and TRBJ2-1; D possibly corresponds to TRBD2 (5 bases). Germline CDR1 is SNHLY and CDR2 is FYNNEI. The V and J ends lost 8 bases and 5 bases respectively, with 10 bases between them. The CDR3 consists of 12 residues.

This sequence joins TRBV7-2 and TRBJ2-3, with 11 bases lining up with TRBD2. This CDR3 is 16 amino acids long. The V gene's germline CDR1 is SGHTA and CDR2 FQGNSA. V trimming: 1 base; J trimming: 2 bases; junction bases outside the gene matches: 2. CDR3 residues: CASSLGSGRATDTQYF. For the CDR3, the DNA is TGTGCCAGCAGCTTAGGTAGCGGGAGGGCCACAGATACGCAGTATTTT.

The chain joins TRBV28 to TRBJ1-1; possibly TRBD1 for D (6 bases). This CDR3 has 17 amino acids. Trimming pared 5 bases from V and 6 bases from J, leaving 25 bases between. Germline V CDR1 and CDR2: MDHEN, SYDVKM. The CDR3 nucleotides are TGTGCCAGCAGTCCCTTCGAAGGGGGGGCCTGGACTGCTGAAGCTTTCTTT. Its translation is CASSPFEGGAWTAEAFF.

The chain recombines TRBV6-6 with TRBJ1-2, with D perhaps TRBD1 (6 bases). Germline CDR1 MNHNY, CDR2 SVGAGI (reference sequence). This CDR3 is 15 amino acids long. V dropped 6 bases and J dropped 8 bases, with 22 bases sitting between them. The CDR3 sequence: CASSDQLRPGDGYTF. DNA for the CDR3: TGTGCCAGCAGCGATCAATTACGTCCAGGGGACGGCTACACCTTC.

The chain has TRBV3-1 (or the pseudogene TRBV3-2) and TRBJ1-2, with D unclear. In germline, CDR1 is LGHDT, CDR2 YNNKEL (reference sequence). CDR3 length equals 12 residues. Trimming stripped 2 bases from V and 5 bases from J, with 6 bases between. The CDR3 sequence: CASSQPGYGYTF. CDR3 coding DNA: TGTGCCAGCAGCCAACCGGGGTATGGCTACACCTTC.

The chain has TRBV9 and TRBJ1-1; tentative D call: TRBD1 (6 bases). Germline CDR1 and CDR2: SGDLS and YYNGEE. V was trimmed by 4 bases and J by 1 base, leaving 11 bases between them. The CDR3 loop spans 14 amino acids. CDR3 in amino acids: CASSSGHPNTEAFF. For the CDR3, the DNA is TGTGCCAGCAGCTCGGGACACCCGAACACTGAAGCTTTCTTT.

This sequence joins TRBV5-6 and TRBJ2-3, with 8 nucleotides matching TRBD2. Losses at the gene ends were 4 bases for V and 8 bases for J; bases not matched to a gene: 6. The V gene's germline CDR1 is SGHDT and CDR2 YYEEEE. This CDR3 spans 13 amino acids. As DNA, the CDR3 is TGTGCCAGCAGCACGGGACTAGAGGGTACGCAGTATTTT. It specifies CASSTGLEGTQYF.

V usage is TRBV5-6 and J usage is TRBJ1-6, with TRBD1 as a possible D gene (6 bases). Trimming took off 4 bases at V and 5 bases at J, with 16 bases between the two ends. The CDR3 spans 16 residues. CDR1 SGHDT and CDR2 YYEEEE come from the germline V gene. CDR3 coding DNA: TGTGCCAGCAGCCGTAGACAGGTGGCCAATAATTCACCCCTCCACTTT. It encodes CASSRRQVANNSPLHF.

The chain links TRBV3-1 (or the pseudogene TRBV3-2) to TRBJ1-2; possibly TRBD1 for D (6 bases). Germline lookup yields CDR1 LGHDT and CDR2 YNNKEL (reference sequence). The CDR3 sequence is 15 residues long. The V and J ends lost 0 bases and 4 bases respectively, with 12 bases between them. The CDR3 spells CASSQEVTGIYGYTF. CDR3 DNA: TGTGCCAGCAGCCAAGAAGTAACAGGGATCTATGGCTACACCTTC.

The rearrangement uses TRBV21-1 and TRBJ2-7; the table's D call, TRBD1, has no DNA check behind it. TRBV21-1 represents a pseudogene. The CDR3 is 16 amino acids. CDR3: CASSKSFWDRSYEQYF. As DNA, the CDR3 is TGTGCCAGCAGCAAGAGTTTTTGGGACAGATCCTACGAGCAGTACTTC.